This T cell receptor beta chain was documented in a study of cytomegalovirus exposure and HLA in healthy donors (dated by TCRdb to about 2017). A note on the overall study: In an earlier analysis of 587 of the donors, approximately 300 Gb of sequence data and 90 million to 120 million unique TCR beta sequences from 180 million or so T cells were reported. An early release that covered about 600 HLA-typed donors contained approximately 300 gigabases of sequencing data and tens of millions of unique TCR sequences. Of the 398 genotyped donors, around 81% fell in the genetic ancestry cluster associated with self-reported Caucasian donors. The study aimed to test whether signatures of past pathogen exposure could be identified by cataloging public T cell receptors. The study profiled the T cell repertoires of around 700 subjects by immunosequencing and related them to cytomegalovirus serostatus. A separate validation cohort of 100 to 150 different subjects was used in addition to the approximately 700-subject first cohort. To predict cytomegalovirus infection status, the study brought together high-throughput TCR immunosequencing, statistical association of individual TCRs with disease status, and machine learning. A later analysis re-analyzed previously published TCR beta repertoires from approximately 700 donors and added high-resolution HLA genotyping to study TCR occurrence patterns. In the later analysis, no new phenotypic data were used to find candidate immune exposures; instead, reliance was placed on TCR beta sequences and their occurrence across donors. An earlier analysis of 587 of the donors used high-throughput TCR beta sequencing to judge whether each TCR beta V gene segment behaved as functional or pseudogenic. Donor age, sex, ethnicity and CMV serostatus were compiled alongside the repertoire data. In a later genetic analysis, genome-wide SNP genotypes for about 65% of the roughly 700 donors were used, and that subset was treated as a discovery cohort. Every discovery cohort repertoire had been produced on one sequencing platform. HLA typing included class I and class II loci at four-digit resolution. Typing coverage varied by locus: roughly 629-630 donors for A, B, C, DRB1 and DQB1; approximately 520 for DQA1; approximately 570 for DPA1; approximately 490 for DPB1. About five DR-DQ haplotypes were handled as single units for association and clustering, since linkage in the cohort was strong. Among some 400 genotyped donors of the cohort, an average of roughly 230,000 unique TCR beta nucleotide sequences was sequenced per donor, of which about 18% were non-productive.

V is pared back by 8 bases and J by 0 bases, with 14 bases lying between the germline termini. Including the terminal cysteine and phenylalanine, the CDR3 comprises 15 residues. Here the CDR3 DNA is all that survives: 45 bases in frame from base 1. In the germline V gene, CDR1 corresponds to MDHEN and CDR2 to SYDVKM. Note on this clone: Its specific antigen is unknown. Base qualities are not provided; no much larger clone lies one nucleotide away.

The cohort comprised several hundred healthy bone marrow donors. At the time of sampling, all cohort members were nominally healthy, though unrecorded immune exposures were likely present. The donor was CMV seropositive and was included in the group of 290 or so seropositive cohort members. A peripheral blood sample was collected from each donor, and TCR beta sequencing was performed on peripheral blood mononuclear cells. The Qiagen DNeasy Blood Extraction Kit was used to extract genomic DNA from the blood cell samples. The library was prepared using the immunoSEQ multiplex PCR assay. For the multiplex PCR, a mixture combining 60 forward primers for TCR Vbeta segments and 13 reverse primers for TCR Jbeta segments was used. Amplification of the CDR3 region of rearranged TCR beta genes was performed with a multiplex PCR assay on genomic DNA. On the Illumina HiSeq System, the amplified TCR beta libraries were sequenced as 87-base-pair reads. Regarding the original processing steps: Across the 670 or so repertoires, a later analysis counted 60 million to 90 million unique TCR beta chains, around 11 million of which were shared by at least two donors. Raw reads were error-corrected and collapsed into unique sequences with a nearest-neighbor algorithm that merged closely related sequences to remove PCR and sequencing errors. Alignment of CDR3 sequences to IMGT reference sequences was used to assign V, D and J gene segments. For a sequence to be retained, a match of at least six nucleotides to both a V gene segment and a J gene segment was required. Rearrangements were classified as productive when the CDR3 lacked stop codons and remained in frame with V and J, and all other rearrangements were classified as non-productive. Following IMGT convention, CDR3 was defined as the stretch from the second conserved V-encoded cysteine to the conserved J-encoded phenylalanine. Sequences without an unambiguous match to a single V gene segment were excluded from the earlier analysis of 450 to 750 of the donors. An earlier analysis of 587 of the donors classified V segments as functional when productive rearrangements were above 56.7% and as segregating when the standard deviation between donors was above 5%. To diagnose cytomegalovirus status from the catalog of TCR beta chain sequences, a statistical classification framework was built. In a later analysis, TCR nucleotide sequences were compared against IMGT/GENE-DB human TR gene sequences so that V and J genes could be assigned. Using the TCRdist pipeline, a later analysis assigned CDR3 sequences along with most-parsimonious VDJ recombination scenarios. In a later analysis, each TCR beta chain was defined by its CDR3 amino acid sequence together with its V-gene family, and reads lacking a unique V-gene family were excluded. In a later analysis, 550 to 650 highly shared, low-generation-probability nucleotide sequences were removed to address suspected cross-contamination and a sequencing artifact. In a later analysis, a clonal expansion index was calculated for each public chain from normalized within-repertoire ranks of inferred template counts. A later analysis computed generation probabilities with a VDJ recombination model fitted to out-of-frame rearrangements, and checked the results against IGoR. In a later analysis, TCR-TCR, TCR-HLA and TCR-CMV co-occurrence was scored with hypergeometric tests, and a repertoire-size bias correction was applied to TCR pairs. To estimate false discovery rates, a later analysis permuted the HLA or CMV assignments 20 times. In a later analysis, co-occurring TCRs were grouped using DBSCAN, with TCRdist sequence similarity added in when clustering inside HLA-allele-positive subsets. Repertoires with fewer than 30,000 or more than 120,000 public chains were left out of co-occurrence clustering, as were a handful of repertoires with anomalous nucleotide sharing. This is the immuneACCESS table as TCRdb keeps it, with only in-frame sequences that have V and J called. A part of the clones is gone; compared with another copy, unresolved V genes explain less than half, and the rest is unexplained. D and trimming were read from the DNA, whereas the V and J calls and clone size are those reported in that table. For this sample there are about 90,000 clones; roughly four fifths appear just once. The top ten clonotypes cover 15% to 20% of the sample.

Study-wide conclusions, independent of this receptor: The sequencing pipeline was judged likely to have produced a cluster of highly shared sequence variants as a technical artifact. The study gave a list of under 200 TCR beta chains associated with cytomegalovirus. A later genetic analysis associated a missense DCLRE1C variant with V-gene and J-gene trimming of TCR beta chains, and an independent cohort replicated the association. Most TCR sequences were observed very rarely across donors, whereas some public TCRs were present in many individuals. Specific HLA alleles were associated with 15,000 to 20,000 TCR beta sequences at a false discovery rate of 0.05 in a later analysis. In a later analysis, several top co-occurrence clusters were reported to appear linked to parvovirus B19, influenza, CMV and Epstein-Barr virus. According to a later genetic analysis, donors in an Asian-associated ancestry cluster had fewer N-insertions in productive TCRs than the approximately 610-donor mean. In vitro tests confirmed that a few of the cytomegalovirus-associated TCR beta chains recognize cytomegalovirus antigens. A later analysis found that TCR association rates varied across HLA loci, with DRB1 alleles showing the most associated TCRs and HLA-C alleles the fewest. The 87-base-pair reads could not distinguish some IMGT-functional V segments, including TRBV6-2 and TRBV6-3, so those segments were excluded. In a later analysis, HLA-associated TCR beta chains showed more clonal expansion and lower generation probabilities than non-associated chains that were equally common. In an earlier analysis of more than 450 of the donors, most TCR beta V segments were observed in productive rearrangements about 90% or about 30% of the time, broadly matching IMGT annotations. Because HLA typing was unavailable for some donors at each locus, only the typed subset was used in association tests. The cohort was sequenced for TCR beta chains only, and without alpha or paired-chain data the features that could be detected were limited. Because counts were too low, about 15 rarely observed V segments, including chromosome 9 orphons, were left out of the earlier analysis of some 600 of the donors. CMV serostatus was the only immune exposure information available for the cohort. A further reported finding was that TCR beta sequences accurately predicted the HLA-A and HLA-B alleles for most subjects in the first cohort. In both the original and validation cohorts, the classifier was reported to diagnose cytomegalovirus status with high specificity and sensitivity. The authors suggested that the approach could potentially be generalized to other disease states and immunological phenotypes. Correlated functional status among segregating V segments might reflect linkage disequilibrium, but an unknown experimental factor could not be ruled out. A later analysis found that most CMV-associated TCR beta chains appeared HLA-restricted, with HLA associations seemingly driven largely by CMV exposure. When HLA alleles, especially DR and DQ, strongly co-occurred, TCR associations were difficult to assign to individual alleles. Sequencing depth was assumed to be roughly uniform across donors in the presence/absence analyses, though that assumption may not hold.

The sample taken for sequencing was PBMCs. The TCR originated in a woman in her sixties or seventies in good health and CMV-seropositive. The chain employs TRBV28 and TRBJ1-5; the D gene is possibly TRBD1, with 6 bases matching. The sequence in DNA is TGTGCCAGCTTTGCAGGGGCGGGTAGCAATCAGCCCCAGCATTTT. Its product reads: CASFAGAGSNQPQHF.